Below are 13 T cell receptor beta chains sequenced from a single sample in a study of T cells in Graves' hyperthyroidism and ophthalmopathy. Amplification yielded TCR beta CDR3 regions, with RNA transcripts as the source. First-round RT-PCR targeting the TCR CDR3 was performed with the HTBI primer set. TCRdb reprocessed the multiplex PCR reads via MiXCR and lists one record per CDR3 protein. The sample records about 560,000 distinct CDR3 sequences, around 42% being singletons. The specimen was peripheral blood or thyroid tissue (not recorded which). These receptors all stem from a young woman with Graves' hyperthyroidism.

This clonotype was seen at least ten times. The genes are TRBV7-8 and TRBJ1-1; D is unresolved. The germline V and J ends were trimmed by 0 bases and 0 bases, with 8 bases remaining between them. Germline V gene sequence: CDR1 SGHVS, CDR2 FQNEAQ. This CDR3 has 15 amino acids. The CDR3 DNA sequence: TGTGCCAGCAGCTTAGCGTCCGGGGTGAACACTGAAGCTTTCTTT. Translation gives CASSLASGVNTEAFF.

The rearrangement links TRBV2 to TRBJ2-7; no clear D. CDR1 is SNHLY and CDR2 is FYNNEI in the germline V gene. The CDR3 length is 14 residues. The V end was cut by 5 bases, the J end by 2 bases, with 13 bases between. The CDR3 DNA sequence: TGTGCCAGCAGTTACTCGTTTACCACCTACGAGCAGTACTTC. Translating it yields CASSYSFTTYEQYF.

This clonotype has ten or more counts. This chain joins TRBV9 and TRBJ2-6; no clear D gene. V gave up 5 bases and J gave up 1 base, with 7 bases separating them. Looked up from germline, CDR1 is SGDLS and CDR2 is YYNGEE. This CDR3 spans 14 amino acids. CDR3 nucleotide sequence: TGTGCCAGCAGTCCTAGTTCTGGGGCCAACGTCCTGACTTTC. Residues: CASSPSSGANVLTF.

V is TRBV20-1 and J is TRBJ2-3, with 11 bases identical to TRBD1. The germline CDR1 and CDR2 sequences are DFQATT and SNEGSKA (reference sequence). This CDR3 has 16 amino acids. V dropped 3 bases and J dropped 0; count of bases not matched to a gene: 5. The CDR3 loop is CSARDRDRGSTDTQYF. Written as DNA, the CDR3 is TGCAGTGCTAGGGACCGGGACAGGGGGAGCACAGATACGCAGTATTTT.

The chain combines TRBV7-2 with TRBJ2-7; possibly TRBD2 for D (5 bases). Germline-derived CDR1 and CDR2 are SGHTA and FQGNSA. The CDR3 contains 15 residues. Trimming pared 2 bases from V and 7 bases from J, leaving 18 bases between. CDR3 sequence reads: CASSLRRAGGWEQYF. CDR3 sequence (DNA): TGTGCCAGCAGCTTACGGCGGGCAGGCGGGTGGGAGCAGTACTTC.

This clonotype was detected once. The rearrangement uses TRBV7-2 and TRBJ1-4; maybe TRBD1 (5 bases). The CDR3 contains 14 residues. CDR1 is SGHTA and CDR2 is FQGNSA in the germline V gene. The V and J ends lost 3 bases and 5 bases respectively, with 10 bases between them. This CDR3 is CASSLGRGNEKLFF. The DNA of the CDR3 is TGTGCCAGCAGCTTGGGAAGGGGAAATGAAAAACTGTTTTTT.

The V and J genes are TRBV29-1 and TRBJ2-5, with 10 nucleotides matching TRBD1. The CDR3 totals 15 residues. V lost 8 bases to trimming and J lost 0 bases; unmatched junction nucleotides: 9. Germline V gene data show CDR1 as SQVTM and CDR2 as ANQGSEA. CDR3 in amino acids: CSSQEGTGDQETQYF. The DNA for the CDR3 is TGCAGCTCTCAGGAGGGGACAGGGGACCAAGAGACCCAGTACTTC.

The rearrangement joins TRBV2 to TRBJ2-7; TRBD1 aligns across 12 bases. Germline V gene lookup returns CDR1 SNHLY and CDR2 FYNNEI. Trimming at V came to 8 bases and at J to 7 bases, leaving 9 bases not matched to a gene. This CDR3 contains 14 residues. The CDR3 spells CASGRDRGQGEQYF. The CDR3 DNA is TGTGCCAGCGGCCGGGACAGGGGGCAGGGAGAGCAGTACTTC. Based on the CDR3 plus reference TRBV2 and TRBJ2-7, the full variable domain is EPEVTQTPSHQVTQMGQEVILRCVPISNHLYFYWYRQILGQKVEFLVSFYNNEISEKSEIFDDQFSVERPDGSNFTLKIRSTKLEDSAMYFCASGRDRGQGEQYFGPGTRLTVT.

The table lists this clonotype with many counts. The chain is built from TRBV24-1 and TRBJ1-1; the D is unclear. Germline CDR1 is KGHDR and CDR2 is SFDVKD. Trimming removed 2 bases from V and 2 bases from J, with 5 bases in between. The CDR3 extends over 13 amino acids. The CDR3 here is CATSDSLNTEAFF. In nucleotides, the CDR3 is TGTGCCACCAGTGATTCACTAAACACTGAAGCTTTCTTT.

This clonotype was counted a single time. This chain connects TRBV29-1 to TRBJ1-1; 8 bases match TRBD1. The junction had 4 bases not matched to a gene; V was cut back by 3 bases and J by 4 bases. CDR3 length equals 13 residues. The germline V gene has CDR1 SQVTM and CDR2 ANQGSEA. The CDR3 sequence is CSVDRQGSTEAFF. CDR3 nucleotide sequence: TGCAGCGTTGACCGACAGGGGTCCACTGAAGCTTTCTTT. The full variable domain, in which reference TRBV29-1 and TRBJ1-1 provide the parts outside the CDR3, is SAVISQKPSRDICQRGTSLTIQCQVDSQVTMMFWYRQQPGQSLTLIATANQGSEATYESGFVIDKFPISRPNLTFSTLTVSNMSPEDSSIYLCSVDRQGSTEAFFGQGTRLTVV.

Comment on this clonotype: A much more abundant neighbour one base away suggests this may be a read error. The chain uses TRBV25-1 and TRBJ1-2; D may be TRBD1 (6 bases). Looked up from germline, CDR1 is MGHDK and CDR2 is SYGVNS. Trimming took 3 bases from V and 1 from J, leaving 9 bases between them. The CDR3 has 14 amino acids. CDR3: CASSEGRGNYGYTF. The CDR3, as DNA: TGTGCCAGCAGTGAGGGCAGGGGTAACTATGGCTACACCTTC.

CDR3 sequence reads: CSVRQGGPRAFF. The CDR3 DNA sequence: TGCAGCGTCAGACAGGGGGGCCCGAGGGCTTTCTTT. The genes are TRBV29-1 and TRBJ1-1, with 9 nucleotides matching TRBD1. CDR1 SQVTM and CDR2 ANQGSEA come from the germline V gene. V dropped 6 bases and J dropped 11; count of bases not matched to a gene: 10. The CDR3 extends over 12 amino acids.

A remark on this clonotype: This clone may be a read error of a much larger clone one base away. The chain is built from TRBV7-9 and TRBJ2-6, with D hard to call. This CDR3 contains 18 residues. Looked up from germline, CDR1 is SEHNR and CDR2 is FQNEAQ (reference sequence). V lost 0 bases and J lost 0, with 12 bases in between. CDR3 DNA sequence: TGTGCCAGCAGCTTAGCGGCTGCCATCTTCTCTGGGGCCAACGTCCTGACTTTC. This codes for CASSLAAAIFSGANVLTF.